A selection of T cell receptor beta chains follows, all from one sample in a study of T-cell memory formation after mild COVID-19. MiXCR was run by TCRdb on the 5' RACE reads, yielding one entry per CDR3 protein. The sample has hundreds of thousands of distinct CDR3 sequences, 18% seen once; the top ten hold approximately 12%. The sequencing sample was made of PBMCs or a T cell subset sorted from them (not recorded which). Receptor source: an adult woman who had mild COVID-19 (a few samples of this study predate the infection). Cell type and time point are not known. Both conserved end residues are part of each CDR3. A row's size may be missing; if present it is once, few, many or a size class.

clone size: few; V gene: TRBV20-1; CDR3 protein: CSALGTGSETQYF
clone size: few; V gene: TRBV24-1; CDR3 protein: CATGSGGFEQFF
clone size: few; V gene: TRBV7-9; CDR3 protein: CVCYGQAPSGANVLTF
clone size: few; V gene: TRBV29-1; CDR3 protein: CSVVPGTGNNQPQHF
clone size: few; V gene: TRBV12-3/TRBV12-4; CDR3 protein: CASSSPGTRGQFF
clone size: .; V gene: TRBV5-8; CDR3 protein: CASSLLGQRTEAFF
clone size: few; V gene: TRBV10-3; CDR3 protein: CAISEGREAPRYF
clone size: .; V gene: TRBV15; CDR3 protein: CATSKGQRRTEAFF
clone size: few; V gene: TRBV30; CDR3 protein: CACWASGTMEQFF
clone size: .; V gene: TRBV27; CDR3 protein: CASRRAGEETQYF
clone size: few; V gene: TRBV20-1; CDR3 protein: CSAGSGSEQYF
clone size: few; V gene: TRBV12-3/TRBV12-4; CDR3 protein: CASSWGGTGLQETQYF